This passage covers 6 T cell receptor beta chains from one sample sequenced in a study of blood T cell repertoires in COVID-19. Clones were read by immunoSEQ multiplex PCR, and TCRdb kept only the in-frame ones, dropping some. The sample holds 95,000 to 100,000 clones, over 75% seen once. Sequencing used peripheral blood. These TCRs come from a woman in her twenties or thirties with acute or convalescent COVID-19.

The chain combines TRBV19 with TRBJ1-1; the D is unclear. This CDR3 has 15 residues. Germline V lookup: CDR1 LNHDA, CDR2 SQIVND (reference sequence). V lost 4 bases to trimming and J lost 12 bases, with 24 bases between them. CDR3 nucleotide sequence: TGTGCCAGTAGTAACCCTCGCGGGGAAACACTGAAAACTTTCTTT. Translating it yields CASSNPRGETLKTFF.

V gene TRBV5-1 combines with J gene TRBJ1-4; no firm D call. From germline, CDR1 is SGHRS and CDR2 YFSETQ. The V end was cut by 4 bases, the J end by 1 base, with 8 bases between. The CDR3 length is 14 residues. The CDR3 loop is CASSPLVTNEKLFF. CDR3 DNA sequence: TGCGCCAGCAGCCCACTAGTAACTAATGAAAAACTGTTTTTT. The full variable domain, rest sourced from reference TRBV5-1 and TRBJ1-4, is KAGVTQTPRYLIKTRGQQVTLSCSPISGHRSVSWYQQTPGQGLQFLFEYFSETQRNKGNFPGRFSGRQFSNSRSEMNVSTLELGDSALYLCASSPLVTNEKLFFGSGTQLSVL.

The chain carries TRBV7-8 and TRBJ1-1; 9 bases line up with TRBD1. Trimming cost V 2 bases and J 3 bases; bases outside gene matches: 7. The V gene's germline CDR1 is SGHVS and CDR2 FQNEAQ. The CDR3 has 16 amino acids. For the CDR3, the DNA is TGTGCCAGCAGCTTAACCACCCGGACAGGGGACACTGAAGCTTTCTTT. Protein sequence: CASSLTTRTGDTEAFF.

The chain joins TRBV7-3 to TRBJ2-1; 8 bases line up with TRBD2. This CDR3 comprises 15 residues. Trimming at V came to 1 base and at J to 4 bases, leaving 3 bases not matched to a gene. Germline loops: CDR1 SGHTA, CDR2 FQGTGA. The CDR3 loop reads CASSLKVAGYNEQFF. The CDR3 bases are TGTGCCAGCAGCTTAAAGGTAGCGGGGTACAATGAGCAGTTCTTC.

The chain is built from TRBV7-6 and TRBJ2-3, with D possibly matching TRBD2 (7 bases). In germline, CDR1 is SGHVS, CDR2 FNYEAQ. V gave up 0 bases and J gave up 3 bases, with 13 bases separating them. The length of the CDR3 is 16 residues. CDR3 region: CASSLAGGLGTDTQYF. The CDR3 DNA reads TGTGCCAGCAGCTTAGCGGGGGGGCTGGGAACAGATACGCAGTATTTT. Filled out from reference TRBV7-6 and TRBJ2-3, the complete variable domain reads GAGVSQSPRYKVTKRGQDVALRCDPISGHVSLYWYRQALGQGPEFLTYFNYEAQQDKSGLPNDRFSAERPEGSISTLTIQRTEQRDSAMYRCASSLAGGLGTDTQYFGPGTRLTVL.

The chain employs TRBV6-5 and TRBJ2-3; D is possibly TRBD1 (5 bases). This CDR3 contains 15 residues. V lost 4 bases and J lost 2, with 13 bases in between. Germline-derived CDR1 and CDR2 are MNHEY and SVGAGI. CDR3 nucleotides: TGTGCCAGCAGTTCCCAAAGGGGTGACACAGATACGCAGTATTTT. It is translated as CASSSQRGDTDTQYF.